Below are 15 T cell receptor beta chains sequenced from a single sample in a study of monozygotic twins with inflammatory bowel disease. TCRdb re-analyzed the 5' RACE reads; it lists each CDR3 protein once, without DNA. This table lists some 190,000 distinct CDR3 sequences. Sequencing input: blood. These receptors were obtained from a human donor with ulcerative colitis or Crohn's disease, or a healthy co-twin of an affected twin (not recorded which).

The CDR3 reads CASSRVAGSPYEQYF. The V call is TRBV5-1, the J call TRBJ2-7; lacking DNA, the TRBD1 call made by TCRdb goes unchecked. This CDR3 contains 15 residues. Germline lookup yields CDR1 SGHRS and CDR2 YFSETQ.

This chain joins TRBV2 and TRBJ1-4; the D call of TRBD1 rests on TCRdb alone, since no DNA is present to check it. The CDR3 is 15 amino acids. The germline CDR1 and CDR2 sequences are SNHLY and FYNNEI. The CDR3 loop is CASSFEGRANEKLFF.

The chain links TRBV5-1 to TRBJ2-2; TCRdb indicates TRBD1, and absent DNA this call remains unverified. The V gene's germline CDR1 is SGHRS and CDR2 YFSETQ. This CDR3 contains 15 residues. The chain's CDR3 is CASSGTGYSTGELFF. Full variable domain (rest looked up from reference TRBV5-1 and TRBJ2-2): KAGVTQTPRYLIKTRGQQVTLSCSPISGHRSVSWYQQTPGQGLQFLFEYFSETQRNKGNFPGRFSGRQFSNSRSEMNVSTLELGDSALYLCASSGTGYSTGELFFGEGSRLTVL.

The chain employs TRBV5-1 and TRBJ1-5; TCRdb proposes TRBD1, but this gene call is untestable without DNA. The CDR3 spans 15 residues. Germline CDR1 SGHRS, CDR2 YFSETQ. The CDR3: CASSLRPGGDQPQHF. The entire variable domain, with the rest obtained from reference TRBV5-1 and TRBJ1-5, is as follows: KAGVTQTPRYLIKTRGQQVTLSCSPISGHRSVSWYQQTPGQGLQFLFEYFSETQRNKGNFPGRFSGRQFSNSRSEMNVSTLELGDSALYLCASSLRPGGDQPQHFGDGTRLSIL.

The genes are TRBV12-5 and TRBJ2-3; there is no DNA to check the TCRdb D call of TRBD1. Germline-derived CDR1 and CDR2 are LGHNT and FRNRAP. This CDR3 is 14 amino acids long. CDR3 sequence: CASGAGNPPDTQYF.

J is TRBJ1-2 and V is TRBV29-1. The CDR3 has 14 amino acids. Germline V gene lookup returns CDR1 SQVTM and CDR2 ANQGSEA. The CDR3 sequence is CSVEEGGSLDGYTF.

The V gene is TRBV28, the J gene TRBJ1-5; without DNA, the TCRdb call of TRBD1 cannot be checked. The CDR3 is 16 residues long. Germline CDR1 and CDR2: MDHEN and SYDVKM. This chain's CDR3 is CASSSPRPGRNQPQHF.

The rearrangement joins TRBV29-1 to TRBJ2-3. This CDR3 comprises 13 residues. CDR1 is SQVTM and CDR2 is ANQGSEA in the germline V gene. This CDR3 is CSVLADGTDTQYF.

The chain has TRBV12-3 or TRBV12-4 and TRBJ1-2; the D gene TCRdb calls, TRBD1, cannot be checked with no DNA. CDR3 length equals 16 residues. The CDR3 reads CASSLAGTATNYGYTF.

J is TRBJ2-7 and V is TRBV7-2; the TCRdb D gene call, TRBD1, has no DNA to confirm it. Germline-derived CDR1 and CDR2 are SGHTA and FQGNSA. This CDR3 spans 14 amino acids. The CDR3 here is CASSLAGQGYEQYF.

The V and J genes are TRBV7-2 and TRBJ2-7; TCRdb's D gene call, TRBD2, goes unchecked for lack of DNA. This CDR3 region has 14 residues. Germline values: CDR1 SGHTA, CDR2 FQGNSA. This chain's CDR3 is CASSPARENLKQYF.

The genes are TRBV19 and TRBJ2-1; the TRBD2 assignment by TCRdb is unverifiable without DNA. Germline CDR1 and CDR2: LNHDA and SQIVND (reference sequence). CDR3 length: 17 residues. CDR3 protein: CASSIENSPTRFNEQFF.

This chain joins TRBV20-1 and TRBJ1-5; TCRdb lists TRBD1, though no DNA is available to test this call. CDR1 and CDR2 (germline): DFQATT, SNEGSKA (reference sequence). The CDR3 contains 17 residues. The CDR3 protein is CSADPTTDRGFNQPQHF.

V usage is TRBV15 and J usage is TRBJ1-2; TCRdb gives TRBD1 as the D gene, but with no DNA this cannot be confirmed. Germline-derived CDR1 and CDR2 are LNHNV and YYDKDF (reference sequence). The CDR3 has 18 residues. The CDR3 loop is CATSRASDREGANYGYTF.

The CDR3 reads CASSFAGGLYNEQFF. The chain couples TRBV5-1 to TRBJ2-1; the D gene TCRdb calls, TRBD1, cannot be checked with no DNA. CDR3 length: 15 residues. The germline gives CDR1 SGHRS, CDR2 YFSETQ.